The 30 T cell receptor beta chains below were found in one sample sequenced in a study of Graves' ophthalmopathy and Graves' hyperthyroidism. Investigators amplified TCR beta CDR3 regions from RNA transcripts. After a first-round RT-PCR with HTBI primers, a second-round multiplex PCR was run. Via MiXCR, TCRdb re-called the multiplex PCR reads, giving one row per CDR3 protein. This table has about 400,000 distinct CDR3 sequences, approximately 15% appearing once. Sequences were obtained from peripheral blood. Receptors were obtained from a young woman with stable Graves' hyperthyroidism.

This clonotype has ten or more counts. This chain joins TRBV28 and TRBJ2-7, with D possibly TRBD2 on 5 matching bases. The CDR3 sequence is 12 residues long. Per germline, CDR1 MDHEN and CDR2 SYDVKM. The V and J ends lost 10 bases and 9 bases respectively, with 19 bases between them. CDR3: CATDPGVPRQYF. In nucleotides, the CDR3 is TGTGCCACCGACCCCGGGGTACCACGGCAGTACTTC.

This clonotype has just a few counts. V is TRBV5-1 and J is TRBJ1-2; 12 nucleotides align to TRBD1. Germline lookup yields CDR1 SGHRS and CDR2 YFSETQ. Trimming cost V 4 bases and J 0 bases; bases outside gene matches: 4. The CDR3 is 16 residues long. CDR3 region: CASSQGTGGTNYGYTF. As DNA, the CDR3 is TGCGCCAGCAGCCAGGGGACAGGGGGCACTAACTATGGCTACACCTTC.

This clonotype was seen at least ten times. No DNA is shown, since the ends of the CDR3 on it are uncertain; the CDR3 is the one TCRdb lists. The chain combines TRBV6-2 or TRBV6-3 with TRBJ1-5; the table's D gene call, TRBD1, was not cross checked with the DNA. Germline lookup yields CDR1 MNHEY and CDR2 SVGEGT. The CDR3 is made up of 16 amino acids, end residues included. CDR3 loop: CASSSPVGPGNQPQHF.

In its sample, this clonotype was seen once. The gene calls are TRBV24-1 and TRBJ2-7; D is unresolved. This CDR3 is 13 amino acids long. Trimming pared 7 bases from V and 3 bases from J, leaving 12 bases between. Germline V gene data show CDR1 as KGHDR and CDR2 as SFDVKD. CDR3 loop: CATSGDKGYEQYF. The CDR3, as DNA: TGTGCCACCAGCGGCGACAAGGGCTACGAGCAGTACTTC.

In this sample, this clonotype turned up a few times. This chain connects TRBV11-2 to TRBJ2-7, with TRBD1 identical over 10 bases. The CDR3 is made up of 14 amino acids. Germline values: CDR1 SGHAT, CDR2 FQNNGV. V lost 5 bases and J lost 4; bases outside the gene matches: 5. The CDR3 protein is CASSTTGGEYEQYF. For the CDR3, the DNA is TGTGCCAGCAGCACGACAGGGGGCGAGTACGAGCAGTACTTC. Drawing the rest from reference TRBV11-2 and TRBJ2-7, the complete variable domain is EAGVAQSPRYKIIEKRQSVAFWCNPISGHATLYWYQQILGQGPKLLIQFQNNGVVDDSQLPKDRFSAERLKGVDSTLKIQPAKLEDSAVYLCASSTTGGEYEQYFGPGTRLTVT.

This clonotype was seen repeatedly, ten times or more. The J gene is TRBJ1-2, the V gene TRBV7-8, with D uncertain. This CDR3 has 14 amino acids. CDR1 is SGHVS, CDR2 FQNEAQ, per germline. The germline V and J ends were trimmed by 0 bases and 4 bases, with 9 bases remaining between them. The DNA for the CDR3 is TGTGCCAGCAGCTTAGCGGAGGGAGGCTATGGCTACACCTTC. It yields the protein CASSLAEGGYGYTF.

This clonotype has at least ten counts. V is TRBV19 and J is TRBJ1-1; weak D call: TRBD1 (5 bases). Germline V lookup: CDR1 LNHDA, CDR2 SQIVND (reference sequence). The V end lost 4 bases, the J end lost 8 bases, and 11 bases lay between the germline ends. The CDR3 covers 12 residues. The CDR3 loop is CASSSQGEEAFF. CDR3 DNA sequence: TGTGCCAGTAGTAGTCAGGGAGAAGAAGCTTTCTTT.

This clonotype was seen at least ten times. The V gene is TRBV7-8, the J gene TRBJ1-1, with TRBD1 as a possible D gene (6 bases). Deletions cut 0 bases from V and 0 bases from J, with 11 bases between. The CDR3 totals 16 residues. Looked up from germline, CDR1 is SGHVS and CDR2 is FQNEAQ. Written as DNA, the CDR3 is TGTGCCAGCAGCTTAGCGGGGGGACAAGTGAACACTGAAGCTTTCTTT. Translated: CASSLAGGQVNTEAFF.

This clonotype was detected ten times or more. Written as DNA, the CDR3 is TGCAGTGCTAGAGCGCCCCGTTTGGGGAAACAAGAGACCCAGTACTTC. This gives the protein CSARAPRLGKQETQYF. The rearrangement joins TRBV20-1 to TRBJ2-5; D uncertain. The germline V gene encodes CDR1 DFQATT and CDR2 SNEGSKA (reference sequence). V lost 1 base and J 2 bases, leaving 17 bases between the germline ends. The CDR3 totals 16 residues.

At least ten counts were recorded for this clonotype. The chain uses TRBV19 and TRBJ2-7; 10 bases are a match to TRBD1. Trimming removed 3 bases from V and 0 bases from J; junction bases left unmatched: 5. Germline CDR1 LNHDA, CDR2 SQIVND (reference sequence). The CDR3 loop spans 16 amino acids. Here the CDR3 reads CASSIPTGGHSYEQYF. CDR3 in DNA: TGTGCCAGTAGTATTCCGACAGGGGGCCACTCCTACGAGCAGTACTTC.

The chain employs TRBV20-1 and TRBJ1-5; D gene uncertain. CDR1 is DFQATT and CDR2 is SNEGSKA in the germline V gene (reference sequence). The CDR3 runs to 16 residues. Trimming removed 4 bases at V and 5 bases at J, with 21 bases between. The CDR3 DNA reads TGCAGTGCTACTACTTGGACTCAAAGTCGGTATCAGCCCCAGCATTTT. Translated, it gives CSATTWTQSRYQPQHF.

This sequence joins TRBV6-1 and TRBJ2-6; 8 bases are a match to TRBD1. Germline V gene sequence: CDR1 MNHNS, CDR2 SASEGT. This CDR3 is built from 15 residues. The J segment lost 2 bases and the V segment lost 4 bases, leaving 1 base of the junction unmatched. Written as DNA, the CDR3 is TGTGCCAGCAGTGGGACAGGGACTGGGGCCAACGTCCTGACTTTC. Amino acids: CASSGTGTGANVLTF.

Concerning this clonotype: Being one base from a much bigger clone, this may be a read error. The chain joins TRBV2 to TRBJ1-1; D not resolved. The CDR3 sequence is 14 residues long. CDR1 is SNHLY, CDR2 FYNNEI, per germline. V shed 2 bases and J shed 4 bases, with 11 bases lying between them. The CDR3 region has the DNA TGTGCCAGCAGTGAATTGAGCCCGATCACTGAAGCTTTCTTT. Translating gives CASSELSPITEAFF.

Notes on this clonotype: Compared with germline, one end of the junction differs, possibly owing to a read error. The chain uses TRBV5-8 and TRBJ1-2, with a tentative D call TRBD1 (6 bases). The CDR3 has 15 amino acids. Germline-derived CDR1 and CDR2 are SGHTS and YDEGEE. CDR3 loop: CASTLGGRGSHGYTF. DNA of the CDR3: TGTGCCAGCACCTTGGGCGGCAGGGGAAGTCATGGCTACACCTTC.

In this sample, this clonotype turned up many times. The rearrangement links TRBV12-5 to TRBJ1-2; D uncertain. Germline V CDR1 and CDR2: LGHNT, FRNRAP. V lost 1 base and J 6 bases, leaving 21 bases between the germline ends. This CDR3 contains 17 residues. This CDR3 is CASGLALPSGFSHGYTF. CDR3 nucleotide sequence: TGTGCTAGTGGTTTGGCCCTGCCTAGCGGGTTCTCCCATGGCTACACCTTC.

This clonotype was observed many times. The chain has TRBV6-1 and TRBJ2-4; D gene ambiguous. The CDR3 has 16 amino acids. V was pared by 3 bases and J by 0 bases, with 12 bases between. CDR1 is MNHNS, CDR2 SASEGT, per germline. The CDR3 spells CASSEGGYLAKNIQYF. CDR3 DNA sequence: TGTGCCAGCAGTGAGGGTGGATATTTAGCCAAAAACATTCAGTACTTC.

The chain is built from TRBV5-1 and TRBJ1-1, with D hard to call. Germline CDR1 reads SGHRS; CDR2 reads YFSETQ. Trimming took off 5 bases at V and 0 bases at J, with 8 bases between the two ends. There are 13 residues in the CDR3. In DNA form, the CDR3 reads TGCGCCAGCAGTACGGTTATGAACACTGAAGCTTTCTTT. It is translated as CASSTVMNTEAFF.

This clonotype was seen many times. The V and J genes are TRBV12-3 or TRBV12-4 and TRBJ2-2; D unresolved. Deletions cut 8 bases from V and 7 bases from J, with 11 bases between. The CDR3 is 12 amino acids. CDR3 residues: CASGRVGGELFF. CDR3 bases: TGTGCCAGCGGACGAGTGGGCGGGGAGCTGTTTTTT.

This clonotype occurred many times. The CDR3 reads CATSRDISAGRVDGYTF. The CDR3 DNA follows: TGTGCCACCAGCAGAGATATTTCGGCAGGGAGGGTGGATGGCTACACCTTC. The J gene is TRBJ1-2, the V gene TRBV15; weak D call: TRBD1 (5 bases). The CDR3 is made up of 17 amino acids. CDR1 and CDR2 from the germline V gene are LNHNV and YYDKDF (reference sequence). Trimming cost V 0 bases and J 6 bases, with 20 bases left between them.

This clonotype was picked up many times. This rearrangement joins TRBV6-2 or TRBV6-3 to TRBJ1-5; D remains ambiguous. Trimming removed 0 bases from V and 7 bases from J, with 7 bases in between. Germline-derived CDR1 and CDR2 are MNHEY and SVGEGT. The CDR3 length is 13 residues. In nucleotides, the CDR3 is TGTGCCAGCAGTTACTCCCGTGAACAGCCCCAGCATTTT. This sequence encodes CASSYSREQPQHF.

Remarks on this clonotype: An end of the junction does not agree with germline; a read error may underlie this. The V call is TRBV28, the J call TRBJ1-5; 8 bases line up with TRBD1. The CDR3 consists of 14 residues. Germline V CDR1 and CDR2: MDHEN, SYDVKM. The CDR3 spells CATRYRGNYQPQHF. The CDR3 DNA sequence: TGTGCCACCAGATACAGGGGGAACTATCAGCCGCAGCATTTT.

In its sample, this clonotype was seen many times. V is TRBV29-1 and J is TRBJ2-7; the D is unclear. The V end was cut by 6 bases, the J end by 3 bases, with 12 bases between. The length of the CDR3 is 12 residues. Germline CDR1 SQVTM, CDR2 ANQGSEA. The CDR3 here is CSVGSSNYEQYF. The CDR3 coding sequence is TGCAGCGTGGGCTCTTCGAACTACGAGCAGTACTTC.

There are many counts of this clonotype. The junction and the germline gene differ at one end; a read error may be behind it. The gene calls are TRBV25-1 and TRBJ1-3; possibly TRBD1 for D (6 bases). Germline loops: CDR1 MGHDK, CDR2 SYGVNS. This CDR3 comprises 13 residues. CDR3 sequence: CASSSRGGSTIYF. Here the CDR3 DNA reads TGTGCCAGCAGTTCCAGGGGCGGAAGCACCATATATTTT.

This chain links TRBV4-2 with TRBJ2-7; weak D call: TRBD2 (5 bases). The CDR3 loop spans 16 amino acids. The V and J ends lost 3 bases and 2 bases respectively, with 17 bases between them. Germline CDR1 is LGHNA and CDR2 is YNFKEQ. CDR3 sequence reads: CASSQTGSESPYEQYF. The CDR3 DNA sequence: TGTGCCAGCAGCCAGACGGGGTCGGAATCCCCCTACGAGCAGTACTTC.

This clonotype was seen many times. The chain carries TRBV5-6 and TRBJ1-1; the D gene is possibly TRBD1 (6 bases). Germline loops: CDR1 SGHDT, CDR2 YYEEEE. This CDR3 is built from 13 residues. Trimming stripped 5 bases from V and 4 bases from J, with 12 bases between. CDR3 residues: CASSMQGRTEAFF. Written as DNA, the CDR3 is TGTGCCAGCAGTATGCAGGGGCGCACTGAAGCTTTCTTT.

This clonotype was recorded many times. The chain couples TRBV2 to TRBJ1-2; D may be TRBD1 (5 bases). V lost 8 bases and J lost 6, with 22 bases in between. The germline gives CDR1 SNHLY, CDR2 FYNNEI. This CDR3 spans 15 amino acids. The DNA for the CDR3 is TGTGCCAGCGGGGGTCTTCTGGGGAAGGCTGATGGCTACACCTTC. Translated, it gives CASGGLLGKADGYTF.

This clonotype was observed many times. The chain uses TRBV7-9 and TRBJ1-1; D not resolved. The ends were cut back, 2 bases at V and 6 bases at J, with 16 bases in the middle. The CDR3 is made up of 15 amino acids. The germline gives CDR1 SEHNR, CDR2 FQNEAQ (reference sequence). The CDR3 spells CASSLSATELSEAFF. CDR3 sequence (DNA): TGTGCCAGCAGCTTAAGTGCTACAGAATTATCTGAAGCTTTCTTT.

This clonotype was observed many times. V is TRBV12-3 or TRBV12-4 and J is TRBJ1-1; D remains ambiguous. The CDR3 has 10 residues. The ends were cut back, 5 bases at V and 7 bases at J, with 5 bases in the middle. The CDR3 protein is CASSGFEAFF. The CDR3 DNA follows: TGTGCCAGCAGTGGATTTGAAGCTTTCTTT.

In its sample, this clonotype was seen many times. J is TRBJ1-2 and V is TRBV24-1, with D perhaps matching TRBD1 (6 bases). V was cut by 4 bases and J by 3 bases, with 14 bases left in between. Per the germline V gene, CDR1 is KGHDR and CDR2 is SFDVKD. The CDR3 is 15 amino acids. This chain's CDR3 is CATSDPTGYDYGYTF. CDR3 nucleotide sequence: TGTGCCACCAGTGACCCTACAGGGTACGACTATGGCTACACCTTC.

In this sample, this clonotype turned up many times. The chain carries TRBV11-2 and TRBJ2-7; 10 bases are a match to TRBD1. The V gene's germline CDR1 is SGHAT and CDR2 FQNNGV. The J segment lost 0 bases and the V segment lost 0 bases, leaving 11 bases of the junction unmatched. The CDR3 is 19 residues long. This chain's CDR3 is CASSLDQGQGRRSSYEQYF. CDR3 bases: TGTGCCAGCAGCTTAGATCAGGGACAGGGGCGACGTAGCTCCTACGAGCAGTACTTC.